What follows are 23 T cell receptor beta chains derived from one specimen sequenced in a study of blood T cell repertoires in COVID-19. Sequencing was performed with immunoSEQ multiplex PCR; in TCRdb, only in-frame clones are kept and a portion is missing. Here the sample spans 40,000 or so clones, about three quarters being singletons. Sequenced input: peripheral blood. All receptors derive from a man aged 70-80 years with COVID-19, enrolled during active disease.

V and J are TRBV13 and TRBJ2-1; 8 nucleotides agree with TRBD1. The CDR3 length is 14 residues. Germline-derived CDR1 and CDR2 are PRHDT and FYEKMQ (reference sequence). Unmatched junction bases numbered 7, after V lost 3 bases and J lost 9 bases. Here the CDR3 DNA reads TGTGCCAGCAGCTTCTCCAGGGGGCGAAGTGAGCAGTTCTTC. It encodes CASSFSRGRSEQFF.

This sequence joins TRBV10-3 and TRBJ2-7, with D uncertain. The CDR3 covers 13 residues. V was shortened by 7 bases and J by 5 bases, with 15 bases between the two germline ends. Germline values: CDR1 ENHRY, CDR2 SYGVKD. CDR3 residues: CAINWSPRDEQYF. The CDR3 DNA reads as TGTGCCATCAACTGGAGTCCACGGGACGAGCAGTACTTC.

A remark on this clone: One end of the junction is discordant with germline, which a read error may explain. V is TRBV10-3 and J is TRBJ1-5; tentative D call: TRBD1 (5 bases). The CDR3 loop spans 15 amino acids. Germline lookup yields CDR1 ENHRY and CDR2 SYGVKD. The CDR3 DNA reads TGTGCCATCAGTGATTACAGGACGAGCAGTCAGCCCCAGCATTTT. Amino acid sequence: CAISDYRTSSQPQHF.

The rearrangement links TRBV27 to TRBJ2-6; D uncertain. Germline V gene data show CDR1 as MNHEY and CDR2 as SMNVEV (reference sequence). This CDR3 is built from 15 residues. V lost 0 bases to trimming and J lost 0 bases, with 3 bases between them. CDR3 in DNA: TGTGCCAGCAGTTTATCGCGCTCTGGGGCCAACGTCCTGACTTTC. This encodes CASSLSRSGANVLTF.

The chain links TRBV18 to TRBJ2-1; D is possibly TRBD2 (6 bases). V lost 8 bases, J lost 10 bases, and 12 bases lay in between. The germline gives CDR1 KGHSH, CDR2 LQKENI. This CDR3 is built from 11 residues. The CDR3 sequence: CASGDFREQFF. The CDR3 bases are TGTGCCAGCGGGGACTTTAGGGAGCAGTTCTTC.

Regarding this clone: The sample contains more than one DNA sequence encoding this CDR3. V and J are TRBV20-1 and TRBJ1-2; D might be TRBD1 (6 bases). The CDR3 runs 11 residues. The V gene lost 4 bases and the J gene lost 5 bases, with 8 bases spanning the gap. Germline V gives CDR1 DFQATT, CDR2 SNEGSKA (reference sequence). The CDR3 loop reads CSATGDYGYTF. CDR3 nucleotides: TGCAGTGCTACAGGGGATTATGGCTACACCTTC.

This chain connects TRBV29-1 to TRBJ2-7, with TRBD1 matching 9 bases. V lost 4 bases and J lost 3; bases outside the gene matches: 1. CDR1 SQVTM and CDR2 ANQGSEA come from the germline V gene. The CDR3 spans 12 residues. The DNA of the CDR3 is TGCAGCGTTGGACAGGGGGGCTACGAGCAGTACTTC. Encoded protein: CSVGQGGYEQYF.

The chain couples TRBV9 to TRBJ1-6; TRBD1 might be the D (5 bases). CDR3 length equals 15 residues. Trimming stripped 4 bases from V and 8 bases from J, with 16 bases between. Germline V gene lookup returns CDR1 SGDLS and CDR2 YYNGEE. The CDR3 region is CASSPEAGLDSPLHF. The DNA of the CDR3 is TGTGCCAGCAGCCCCGAGGCAGGGCTCGATTCACCCCTCCACTTT.

V is TRBV11-2 and J is TRBJ2-1; the D is unclear. Deletions cut 4 bases from V and 9 bases from J, with 7 bases between. CDR3 length: 11 amino acids. The V gene's germline CDR1 is SGHAT and CDR2 FQNNGV. In DNA, the CDR3 is TGTGCCAGCAGCTCGAGTACTGAGCAGTTCTTC. Translated: CASSSSTEQFF. The variable domain in full, completed from reference TRBV11-2 and TRBJ2-1, reads EAGVAQSPRYKIIEKRQSVAFWCNPISGHATLYWYQQILGQGPKLLIQFQNNGVVDDSQLPKDRFSAERLKGVDSTLKIQPAKLEDSAVYLCASSSSTEQFFGPGTRLTVL.

This chain connects TRBV7-9 to TRBJ2-1; D is possibly TRBD2 (6 bases). The CDR3 runs 13 residues. Per the germline V gene, CDR1 is SEHNR and CDR2 is FQNEAQ (reference sequence). DNA of the CDR3: TGTGCTTGGGGGGTTAGCTCCTACAATGAGCAGTTCTTC. Residues: CAWGVSSYNEQFF.

V is TRBV5-4 and J is TRBJ2-2; D not resolved. Germline CDR1 SGHNT, CDR2 YYREEE (reference sequence). The CDR3 loop spans 16 amino acids. Trimming cost V 2 bases and J 1 base, with 12 bases left between them. The CDR3 is CASSFASFRNTGELFF. CDR3 coding DNA: TGTGCCAGCAGCTTCGCTAGTTTTAGGAACACCGGGGAGCTGTTTTTT.

This clone is a singleton in its sample. The V and J genes are TRBV25-1 and TRBJ1-1; 11 nucleotides agree with TRBD1. CDR1 is MGHDK, CDR2 SYGVNS, per germline. Trimming at V came to 0 bases and at J to 5 bases, leaving 5 bases not matched to a gene. The CDR3 covers 16 residues. CDR3 in amino acids: CASSEYGDRGDTEAFF. CDR3 nucleotides: TGTGCCAGCAGTGAATATGGGGACAGGGGGGATACTGAAGCTTTCTTT.

This rearrangement joins TRBV3-1 (or the pseudogene TRBV3-2) to TRBJ2-7; 8 nucleotides match TRBD2. The V gene's germline CDR1 is LGHDT and CDR2 YNNKEL (reference sequence). The ends lost 0 bases at V and 6 bases at J; junction bases unmatched: 4. The CDR3 consists of 14 residues. CDR3 nucleotides: TGTGCCAGCAGCCAAGACCCCGGGACTAGCGAGCAGTACTTC. Its protein product is CASSQDPGTSEQYF.

This chain joins TRBV4-3 and TRBJ1-2, with 9 bases identical to TRBD1. Germline V lookup: CDR1 LGHNA, CDR2 YSLEER. The V gene end was trimmed by 1 base and the J gene end by 4 bases; junction bases not matched to a gene: 4. The CDR3 sequence is 15 residues long. The CDR3 DNA sequence: TGCGCCAGCAGCCAAGTGGGGACAGGGTTCTATGGCTACACCTTC. It codes for CASSQVGTGFYGYTF.

V gene TRBV12-3 or TRBV12-4 combines with J gene TRBJ1-3; D not certain. V was clipped by 5 bases and J by 0 bases, with 5 bases between them. The CDR3 covers 13 residues. CDR3 protein: CASSSSSGNTIYF. The CDR3 DNA reads TGTGCCAGCAGTAGTAGCTCTGGAAACACCATATATTTT.

V gene TRBV7-2 combines with J gene TRBJ2-1; tentative D call: TRBD2 (6 bases). Trimming shortened V by 2 bases and J by 5 bases, and 10 bases separated the two germline ends. CDR1 is SGHTA, CDR2 FQGNSA, per germline. The CDR3 consists of 14 residues. In DNA form, the CDR3 reads TGTGCCAGCAGCTTACGGACTACAAACAATGAGCAGTTCTTC. Its translation: CASSLRTTNNEQFF. Combining the CDR3 with reference TRBV7-2 and TRBJ2-1 gives the whole variable domain GAGVSQSPSNKVTEKGKDVELRCDPISGHTALYWYRQSLGQGLEFLIYFQGNSAPDKSGLPSDRFSAERTGGSVSTLTIQRTQQEDSAVYLCASSLRTTNNEQFFGPGTRLTVL.

The chain is built from TRBV6-1 and TRBJ1-1, with 8 nucleotides matching TRBD1. CDR1 and CDR2 (germline): MNHNS, SASEGT. The CDR3 consists of 15 residues. V lost 3 bases to trimming and J lost 5 bases; unmatched junction nucleotides: 8. The CDR3 sequence: CASSDRQGLGTEAFF. The CDR3 bases are TGTGCCAGCAGTGACAGACAGGGGTTGGGGACTGAAGCTTTCTTT.

Within the sample, this clone is medium-sized. The chain couples TRBV3-1 (or the pseudogene TRBV3-2) to TRBJ1-1, with 9 bases that match TRBD1. The CDR3 spans 12 residues. Germline CDR1 and CDR2: LGHDT and YNNKEL (reference sequence). V trimming: 6 bases; J trimming: 5 bases; junction bases outside the gene matches: 1. For the CDR3, the DNA is TGTGCCAGCAGAGACAGGGGGACTGAAGCTTTCTTT. This gives the protein CASRDRGTEAFF.

The gene calls are TRBV5-1 and TRBJ2-2; 7 positions match TRBD1. Trimming at V came to 0 bases and at J to 7 bases, leaving 6 bases not matched to a gene. The germline V gene has CDR1 SGHRS and CDR2 YFSETQ. The CDR3 contains 15 residues. The DNA for the CDR3 is TGCGCCAGCAGCTTGGCCACAGGGGTTGGCGGGGAGCTGTTTTTT. This sequence encodes CASSLATGVGGELFF.

The chain carries TRBV30 and TRBJ1-1, with D tentatively TRBD1 (5 bases). V was shortened by 3 bases and J by 7 bases, with 30 bases between the two germline ends. CDR1 GTSNPN and CDR2 SVGIG come from the germline V gene (reference sequence). The CDR3 contains 18 residues. The DNA of the CDR3 is TGTGCCTGGAGCGTGGTGGCAGGGCGGAGGGTGGCACGGGGTGAAGCTTTCTTT. Its translation: CAWSVVAGRRVARGEAFF.

To note about this clone: One junction end disagrees with the germline gene, perhaps due to a read error. This rearrangement joins TRBV6-1 to TRBJ2-2, with 11 bases that match TRBD2. CDR1 MNHNS and CDR2 SASEGT come from the germline V gene. The CDR3 totals 14 residues. The CDR3 loop is CASREVAGGRELFF. The CDR3, as DNA: TGTGCCAGCAGGGAAGTAGCGGGGGGGCGGGAGCTGTTTTTT.

V usage is TRBV7-2 and J usage is TRBJ1-3; D is unclear. V was trimmed by 6 bases and J by 4 bases, leaving 7 bases between them. The CDR3 has 12 residues. Germline values: CDR1 SGHTA, CDR2 FQGNSA. CDR3 DNA: TGTGCCAGCAGTTCCACAGGAAACACCATATATTTT. Translated: CASSSTGNTIYF. The full variable domain, completed using reference TRBV7-2 and TRBJ1-3, is GAGVSQSPSNKVTEKGKDVELRCDPISGHTALYWYRQSLGQGLEFLIYFQGNSAPDKSGLPSDRFSAERTGGSVSTLTIQRTQQEDSAVYLCASSSTGNTIYFGEGSWLTVV.

This clone was found once. The J gene is TRBJ2-5, the V gene TRBV29-1, with 14 bases identical to TRBD2. The CDR3 extends over 14 amino acids. The trim removed 7 bases at V and 5 bases at J, leaving 6 bases unmatched. CDR1 and CDR2 (germline): SQVTM, ANQGSEA. CDR3 DNA sequence: TGCAGCGCCGGAAGGACTAGCGGGAGGGAGACCCAGTACTTC. Amino acid sequence: CSAGRTSGRETQYF.